This entry lists 19 T cell receptor beta chains sequenced from one sample in a study of cytomegalovirus exposure and HLA in healthy donors. The study ran its PCR with 60 Vbeta and 13 Jbeta primers. The protocol was immunoSEQ multiplex PCR, while the TCRdb copy is restricted to in-frame clones and leaves out a portion. The sample consists of 95,000 to 110,000 clones, under 85% of them appearing once. Sequenced: PBMCs. Receptors were obtained from a male donor in good health and CMV-seronegative.

This rearrangement joins TRBV5-6 to TRBJ2-4, with TRBD2 as a possible D gene (6 bases). Germline-derived CDR1 and CDR2 are SGHDT and YYEEEE. Trimming stripped 0 bases from V and 2 bases from J, with 15 bases between. This CDR3 region has 17 residues. CDR3 coding DNA: TGTGCCAGCAGCTTGGGTCCGGGGAGGTCGTCCAAAAACATTCAGTACTTC. Translated: CASSLGPGRSSKNIQYF.

This clone was detected only once. The chain links TRBV27 to TRBJ2-7; maybe TRBD1 (6 bases). Germline values: CDR1 MNHEY, CDR2 SMNVEV (reference sequence). The length of the CDR3 is 15 residues. Trimming took 5 bases from V and 5 from J, leaving 19 bases between them. The CDR3 protein is CASSPTTGFFHEQYF. In nucleotides, the CDR3 is TGTGCCAGCAGTCCTACCACAGGGTTTTTTCACGAGCAGTACTTC.

This clone was counted a few times. The sample carries other DNA sequences with the same CDR3. The chain is built from TRBV5-1 and TRBJ1-1; tentatively, D is TRBD1 (6 bases). The CDR3 loop spans 14 amino acids. From germline, CDR1 is SGHRS and CDR2 YFSETQ. Trimming left V 0 bases short and J 2 bases short, with 8 bases between. Here the CDR3 reads CASSLGQVNTEAFF. CDR3 bases: TGCGCCAGCAGCTTGGGACAGGTCAACACTGAAGCTTTCTTT.

V usage is TRBV7-9 and J usage is TRBJ2-7; 9 bases fit TRBD1. Trimming removed 5 bases from V and 0 bases from J; junction bases left unmatched: 2. The CDR3 sequence is 14 residues long. Germline V gene lookup returns CDR1 SEHNR and CDR2 FQNEAQ (reference sequence). CDR3 bases: TGTGCCAGCAGCGGGACAGGGTTCTCCTACGAGCAGTACTTC. This translates into CASSGTGFSYEQYF.

The chain uses TRBV7-8 and TRBJ2-7, with 11 bases aligning to TRBD1. The CDR3 consists of 15 residues. V shed 7 bases, J shed 6 bases, and the junction held 11 bases outside the gene matches. CDR1 and CDR2 from the germline V gene are SGHVS and FQNEAQ. DNA for the CDR3: TGTGCCAGCACCCTCCAGGGACAGGGGGTTGGCGAGCAGTACTTC. It encodes CASTLQGQGVGEQYF.

This clone came up a few times. In nucleotides, the CDR3 is TGTGCCAGCAGCGCACAGACAGGGGTTTACACTGAAGCTTTCTTT. Encoded protein: CASSAQTGVYTEAFF. The J gene is TRBJ1-1, the V gene TRBV7-9, with 8 bases fitting TRBD1. V lost 5 bases, J lost 3 bases, and 8 bases stayed unmatched. Germline CDR1 and CDR2: SEHNR and FQNEAQ (reference sequence). This CDR3 contains 15 residues. The full variable domain, completed using reference TRBV7-9 and TRBJ1-1, is DTGVSQNPRHKITKRGQNVTFRCDPISEHNRLYWYRQTLGQGPEFLTYFQNEAQLEKSRLLSDRFSAERPKGSFSTLEIQRTEQGDSAMYLCASSAQTGVYTEAFFGQGTRLTVV.

The V gene is TRBV6-5, the J gene TRBJ1-3; D remains ambiguous. This CDR3 region has 14 residues. V gave up 7 bases and J gave up 4 bases, with 14 bases separating them. Germline V lookup: CDR1 MNHEY, CDR2 SVGAGI. The CDR3 sequence: CASKRVVAGNTIYF. The CDR3 DNA reads TGTGCCAGCAAGAGGGTTGTTGCCGGAAACACCATATATTTT.

This clone was recorded once. The chain has TRBV19 and TRBJ2-2, with D unclear. This CDR3 comprises 12 residues. V was pared by 6 bases and J by 5 bases, with 7 bases between. Germline V lookup: CDR1 LNHDA, CDR2 SQIVND (reference sequence). The DNA of the CDR3 is TGTGCCAGTAGGCAGGAAACCGGGGAGCTGTTTTTT. It codes for CASRQETGELFF. The whole variable domain, filled in from reference TRBV19 and TRBJ2-2, reads DGGITQSPKYLFRKEGQNVTLSCEQNLNHDAMYWYRQDPGQGLRLIYYSQIVNDFQKGDIAEGYSVSREKKESFPLTVTSAQKNPTAFYLCASRQETGELFFGEGSRLTVL.

A few counts support this clone. The J gene is TRBJ1-1, the V gene TRBV10-3; tentatively, D is TRBD1 (6 bases). CDR3 length equals 14 residues. From germline, CDR1 is ENHRY and CDR2 SYGVKD. Deletions cut 0 bases from V and 4 bases from J, with 9 bases between. This chain's CDR3 is CAISESQGFTEAFF. In DNA form, the CDR3 reads TGTGCCATCAGTGAGTCGCAGGGGTTCACTGAAGCTTTCTTT.

The chain is built from TRBV7-6 and TRBJ1-3; D unclear. The ends were cut back, 5 bases at V and 2 bases at J, with 22 bases in the middle. Germline V gives CDR1 SGHVS, CDR2 FNYEAQ. The CDR3 has 18 amino acids. The DNA for the CDR3 is TGTGCCAGCAGCCCATCCCCGCTGGCGGGCTTAACTGGAAACACCATATATTTT. Protein product: CASSPSPLAGLTGNTIYF.

This clone came up once. The gene calls are TRBV10-3 and TRBJ2-2, with TRBD2 identical over 7 bases. From germline, CDR1 is ENHRY and CDR2 SYGVKD. This CDR3 is built from 17 residues. V trimming: 6 bases; J trimming: 0 bases; junction bases outside the gene matches: 10. For the CDR3, the DNA is TGTGCCATCAGCTACGGGGTAGCGGGCCCGAACACCGGGGAGCTGTTTTTT. Residues: CAISYGVAGPNTGELFF.

Only a few counts were recorded for this clone. Here the CDR3 reads CASSVAVYNEQFF. In DNA form, the CDR3 reads TGTGCCAGCAGCGTAGCTGTCTACAATGAGCAGTTCTTC. This chain links TRBV9 with TRBJ2-1; D is undetermined. V was trimmed by 0 bases and J by 3 bases, leaving 4 bases between them. Germline assignment: CDR1 SGDLS and CDR2 YYNGEE. The CDR3 loop spans 13 amino acids.

This clone was detected a few times. V gene TRBV6-5 combines with J gene TRBJ2-7; tentatively, D is TRBD2 (6 bases). Trimming took 5 bases from V and 2 from J, leaving 16 bases between them. The germline gives CDR1 MNHEY, CDR2 SVGAGI. The CDR3 loop spans 15 amino acids. CDR3 amino acids: CASSPSPGLPYEQYF. The CDR3 DNA sequence: TGTGCCAGCAGTCCATCACCGGGACTGCCCTACGAGCAGTACTTC.

The gene calls are TRBV28 and TRBJ2-7; TRBD2 might be the D (6 bases). Germline CDR1 and CDR2: MDHEN and SYDVKM. V lost 2 bases to trimming and J lost 6 bases, with 20 bases between them. This CDR3 is 16 amino acids long. Here the CDR3 DNA reads TGTGCCAGCAGTTTACCGGAGGGGCAGGGAAAGGCCGAGCAGTACTTC. This sequence encodes CASSLPEGQGKAEQYF.

CDR3 protein: CASKLSGSNEQFF. CDR3 nucleotides: TGTGCCAGCAAGCTTAGCGGGAGCAATGAGCAGTTCTTC. The rearrangement links TRBV7-9 to TRBJ2-1; 9 bases line up with TRBD2. This CDR3 region has 13 residues. The V and J ends lost 7 bases and 6 bases, in that order; junction bases with no gene match: 4. Germline-derived CDR1 and CDR2 are SEHNR and FQNEAQ (reference sequence).

Only a few counts were recorded for this clone. The J gene is TRBJ1-3, the V gene TRBV19; D is unresolved. Germline V gives CDR1 LNHDA, CDR2 SQIVND (reference sequence). The CDR3 is 15 residues long. The V and J ends lost 1 base and 2 bases respectively, with 9 bases between them. CDR3: CASSIGRHAGNTIYF. The CDR3 region has the DNA TGTGCCAGTAGTATAGGTAGACACGCTGGAAACACCATATATTTT.

This clone was seen only a few times. This sequence joins TRBV7-6 and TRBJ2-1; 7 nucleotides line up with TRBD2. The CDR3 length is 15 residues. Germline V gene sequence: CDR1 SGHVS, CDR2 FNYEAQ. V was pared by 1 base and J by 9 bases, with 9 bases of the junction left unmatched. The CDR3 DNA reads as TGTGCCAGCAGCTTAGTAGGCGTTACGGGGGGTGAGCAGTTCTTC. Translated, it gives CASSLVGVTGGEQFF.

This clone appeared a single time. The V and J genes are TRBV27 and TRBJ2-7, with 9 positions matching TRBD1. The CDR3 is made up of 15 amino acids. The germline V gene encodes CDR1 MNHEY and CDR2 SMNVEV (reference sequence). Trimming removed 4 bases from V and 5 bases from J; junction bases left unmatched: 9. In nucleotides, the CDR3 is TGTGCCAGCAGTTCTCCGGGACAGGGTTTTAACGAGCAGTACTTC. This gives the protein CASSSPGQGFNEQYF.

Written as DNA, the CDR3 is TGTGCCAGCAGCTGGGACAGGGGGCAAGAGACCCAGTACTTC. Residues: CASSWDRGQETQYF. The chain employs TRBV7-2 and TRBJ2-5, with 11 bases identical to TRBD1. Trimming took 4 bases from V and 2 from J; bases not matched to a gene: 0. The germline V gene encodes CDR1 SGHTA and CDR2 FQGNSA. This CDR3 region has 14 residues.